The T cell receptor (beta chain) under discussion was sequenced for a study of blood T cells in healthy people across ages. Drawn from each donor were roughly 10 milliliters of peripheral blood. Through a sample-barcoded 5' primer and a J-beta primer mix, a second PCR was run for 7 to 11 cycles. One entry per CDR3 protein results from TCRdb running MiXCR on the 5' RACE reads. The sample gives 850,000 to 950,000 distinct CDR3 sequences, less than 35% of which show up once; roughly 17% is in the top ten. The germline V gene has CDR1 MGHRA and CDR2 YSYEKL. This CDR3 has 14 residues. Trimming shortened V by 4 bases and J by 2 bases, and 10 bases separated the two germline ends.

The chain employs TRBV4-1 and TRBJ2-3, with a weak D call TRBD1 (6 bases). Sequenced: blood. This clonotype originated in a woman aged 80 or older in good health. The CDR3 DNA reads as TGCGCCAGCAGCCGGACAGACTACACAGATACGCAGTATTTT. Translation: CASSRTDYTDTQYF.